This TCR beta chain is from a study of T cells in Graves' hyperthyroidism and ophthalmopathy. Regarding the study as a whole: In blood, most of the thyroid clonotypes expanded above 0.001 were also present.

Researchers took RNA transcripts and amplified the TCR beta CDR3 regions from them. A first-round RT-PCR of the TCR CDR3 used the HTBI primer set. Using its own MiXCR run on the multiplex PCR reads, TCRdb lists one record per CDR3 protein. The table records some 360,000 distinct CDR3 sequences, approximately 13% of them present only once. V was shortened by 4 bases and J by 9 bases, with 16 bases between the two germline ends. The CDR3 contains 13 residues. Looked up from germline, CDR1 is MNHEY and CDR2 is SMNVEV (reference sequence). For this clonotype: Its antigen is as yet unknown.

The sequence was collected from a woman in her fifties or sixties with Graves' hyperthyroidism. The chain has TRBV27 and TRBJ2-7; D perhaps matches TRBD1 (5 bases). Sequenced sample: blood. The CDR3 nucleotides read TGTGCCAGCAGTTCCCGGACAAGATTGGTGCAGTACTTC. Translating gives CASSSRTRLVQYF.